Here is one T cell receptor (beta chain) with its context. The clone's antigen remains unknown. Qualities for individual bases were not recorded, and no much larger clone is one base off. High-throughput TCR beta sequencing profiled peripheral blood CD8+ and CD4+ T cells from healthy donors, Susac syndrome patients and multiple sclerosis patients. The healthy donors served as controls matched for age and sex. CD8+ TEMRA cells were enriched by FACS, while bulk CD8+ and CD4+ T cells were purified by magnetic negative isolation. Blood was drawn into EDTA tubes, processed within 24 hours, and PBMCs were isolated by density gradient centrifugation. PBMCs destined for TCR sequencing were cryopreserved in liquid nitrogen and later thawed in a 37 °C water bath. Purity of sorted or isolated CD4+, CD8+ and CD8+ TEMRA cells was at least 90%. The data stem from a study of CD8 T cells in Susac syndrome (dated 2019 in TCRdb). Looking at the study overall: Whether CD8+ T cell activation and differentiation in Susac syndrome was antigen driven was tested using repertoire sequencing.

RNA was extracted with the RNeasy kit and roughly 0.5 to 1 ug was reverse transcribed using random hexamers. The immunoSEQ multiplex PCR assay, covering 54 Vbeta and 13 Jbeta segments, was used to amplify TCR beta CDR3 regions. PCR amplification bias was corrected by using a synthetic template baseline for primer optimization and computational correction. On the study's bioinformatics: Reads were annotated to V, D and J genes according to IMGT and were analyzed with immunoSEQ Analyzer, with only productive sequences retained. To calculate clonality, Shannon entropy was normalized by log2 of the number of productive unique sequences and then subtracted from one. For each patient and control, public and private clones were evaluated within the 100 most prevalent clones. A clone was defined as Susac-specific if it was absent from the healthy and MS cohorts, from more than 850 published viral clones and from other ImmuneACCESS disease sequences. TCRdb reprocessed the public reads (quality trimming at Q25 with fastp, clone calling with MiXCR) and kept in-frame beta chains. Rows matching on CDR3 protein sequence are summarized as one entry with the most common DNA and genes. The V and J calls and clone size come from TCRdb's table, not from the authors' own analysis. For this sample the table gives 150,000 to 200,000 distinct CDR3 sequences, of which roughly 92% were detected only once. The ten largest clones represent 0.1% of the sample.

What the research found in general, with its limitations: The study acknowledged that relatively few individuals were included in the TCR sequencing and HLA analysis.

The sequenced sample was CD4+ T cells from PBMCs. This sequence originates from a human donor in good health.

The CDR3 sequence is CASSSQGVEAKNIQYF. Here is the DNA: TGCGCCAGCAGTTCACAGGGCGTTGAGGCCAAAAACATTCAGTACTTC. The chain is made from TRBV23-1 and TRBJ2-4, with a tentative D gene TRBD1 over 6 matching bases. TRBV23-1 is an ORF, and what it does is uncertain. The cysteine opens and the phenylalanine closes a CDR3 of 16 amino acids. Only the CDR3 portion is preserved as DNA: 48 bases, with reading frame beginning at the first base. V sheds 5 bases and J sheds 1 base, leaving 15 bases between their ends.